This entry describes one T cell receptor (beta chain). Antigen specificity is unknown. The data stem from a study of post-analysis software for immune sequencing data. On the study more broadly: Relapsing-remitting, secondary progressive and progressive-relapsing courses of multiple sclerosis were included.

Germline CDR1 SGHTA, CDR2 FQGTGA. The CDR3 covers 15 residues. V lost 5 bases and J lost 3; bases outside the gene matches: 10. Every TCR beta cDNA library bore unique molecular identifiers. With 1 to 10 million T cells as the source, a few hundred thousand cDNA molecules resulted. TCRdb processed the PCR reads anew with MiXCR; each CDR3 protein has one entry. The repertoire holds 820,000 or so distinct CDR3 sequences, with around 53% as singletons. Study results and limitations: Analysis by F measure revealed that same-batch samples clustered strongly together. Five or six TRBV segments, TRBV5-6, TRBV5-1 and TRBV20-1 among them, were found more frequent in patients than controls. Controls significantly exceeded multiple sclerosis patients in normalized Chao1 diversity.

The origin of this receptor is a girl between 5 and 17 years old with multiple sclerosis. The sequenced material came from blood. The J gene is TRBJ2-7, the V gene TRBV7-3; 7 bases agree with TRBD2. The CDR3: CASSPAGGGLYEQYF. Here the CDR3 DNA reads TGTGCCAGCAGCCCCGCGGGCGGGGGACTCTACGAGCAGTACTTC. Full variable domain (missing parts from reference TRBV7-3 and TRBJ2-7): GAGVSQTPSNKVTEKGKYVELRCDPISGHTALYWYRQSLGQGPEFLIYFQGTGAADDSGLPNDRFFAVRPEGSVSTLKIQRTERGDSAVYLCASSPAGGGLYEQYFGPGTRLTVT.